These 27 T cell receptor beta chains were all obtained from the same sample, sequenced in a study of cytomegalovirus exposure and HLA in healthy donors. Clones were sequenced by immunoSEQ multiplex PCR, and TCRdb holds only the in-frame ones, with some missing. The sample includes roughly 59,000 clones, about 95% of them seen just once. The material sequenced was PBMCs. These receptors all come from a woman aged 18-29 years in good health and CMV-seropositive.

The J gene is TRBJ2-7, the V gene TRBV7-2; D perhaps matches TRBD2 (6 bases). Germline V gene lookup returns CDR1 SGHTA and CDR2 FQGNSA. V shed 1 base and J shed 2 bases, with 9 bases lying between them. The CDR3 is 14 residues long. Written as DNA, the CDR3 is TGTGCCAGCAGCTTAGACGGGAGAACCTACGAGCAGTACTTC. Translated: CASSLDGRTYEQYF.

This clone appeared a few times. The CDR3 region is CASSFADSNQPQHF. In DNA form, the CDR3 reads TGTGCCAGCAGCTTCGCAGATAGCAATCAGCCCCAGCATTTT. This chain links TRBV7-2 with TRBJ1-5, with unresolved D. The V gene lost 3 bases and the J gene lost 0 bases, with 6 bases spanning the gap. The CDR3 length is 14 residues. Germline-derived CDR1 and CDR2 are SGHTA and FQGNSA.

The chain combines TRBV2 with TRBJ2-2, with 7 nucleotides matching TRBD2. The CDR3 runs to 16 residues. Trimming took 1 base from V and 7 from J; bases not matched to a gene: 9. CDR1 is SNHLY and CDR2 is FYNNEI in the germline V gene. The CDR3, as DNA: TGTGCCAGCAGTGAAGTATATTTCCGGGGGGTCGGGGAGCTGTTTTTT. Its translation is CASSEVYFRGVGELFF. The full variable domain, its missing parts supplied by reference TRBV2 and TRBJ2-2, is EPEVTQTPSHQVTQMGQEVILRCVPISNHLYFYWYRQILGQKVEFLVSFYNNEISEKSEIFDDQFSVERPDGSNFTLKIRSTKLEDSAMYFCASSEVYFRGVGELFFGEGSRLTVL.

In its sample, this clone was seen many times. For the CDR3, the DNA is TGTGCCAGCAGTTACTCACGGGACACGAACACCGGGGAGCTGTTTTTT. This translates into CASSYSRDTNTGELFF. The chain links TRBV6-5 to TRBJ2-2; TRBD1 is a possible D gene (6 bases). There are 16 residues in the CDR3. Trimming removed 0 bases at V and 0 bases at J, with 8 bases between. Germline CDR1 MNHEY, CDR2 SVGAGI.

The rearrangement joins TRBV29-1 to TRBJ1-2; a possible D gene is TRBD1 (5 bases). This CDR3 has 16 residues. The V gene lost 5 bases and the J gene lost 8 bases, with 27 bases spanning the gap. The germline V gene encodes CDR1 SQVTM and CDR2 ANQGSEA. CDR3 amino acids: CSVKNEWGVGGYGYTF. The CDR3 DNA follows: TGCAGCGTTAAAAACGAATGGGGGGTAGGAGGCTACGGCTACACCTTC.

The gene calls are TRBV7-9 and TRBJ1-6; D not certain. Germline V gene lookup returns CDR1 SEHNR and CDR2 FQNEAQ (reference sequence). This CDR3 comprises 12 residues. Trimming left V 7 bases short and J 8 bases short, with 9 bases between. The CDR3 DNA follows: TGTGCCAGCACCCTAGGCGATTCACCCCTCCACTTT. Amino acids: CASTLGDSPLHF.

This clone was seen just once. The chain joins TRBV4-2 to TRBJ2-3; D not certain. The V gene lost 3 bases and the J gene lost 0 bases, with 7 bases spanning the gap. Germline V gene sequence: CDR1 LGHNA, CDR2 YNFKEQ. The CDR3 is 14 amino acids. As DNA, the CDR3 is TGTGCCAGCAGCCAGGTAGCTAGCACAGATACGCAGTATTTT. Translating gives CASSQVASTDTQYF.

J is TRBJ2-7 and V is TRBV27; the match to TRBD1 covers 9 bases. V dropped 5 bases and J dropped 1; count of bases not matched to a gene: 6. This CDR3 contains 15 residues. CDR1 MNHEY and CDR2 SMNVEV come from the germline V gene (reference sequence). The CDR3 nucleotides read TGTGCCAGCAGTCAAGGGACAGGGAGATCCTACGAGCAGTACTTC. Amino acid sequence: CASSQGTGRSYEQYF.

The chain links TRBV6-6 to TRBJ2-6; a possible D gene is TRBD2 (5 bases). The germline gives CDR1 MNHNY, CDR2 SVGAGI (reference sequence). The length of the CDR3 is 16 residues. V was pared by 8 bases and J by 2 bases, with 16 bases between. CDR3 sequence reads: CASLWAFGTGANVLTF. Written as DNA, the CDR3 is TGTGCCAGCTTGTGGGCTTTCGGGACTGGGGCCAACGTCCTGACTTTC.

The V gene is TRBV18, the J gene TRBJ2-5; D gene ambiguous. There are 13 residues in the CDR3. V lost 6 bases and J 5 bases, leaving 13 bases between the germline ends. CDR1 is KGHSH and CDR2 is LQKENI in the germline V gene. The DNA for the CDR3 is TGTGCCAGCTCTGAGGTCCCTCGGGAGACCCAGTACTTC. Protein sequence: CASSEVPRETQYF.

This chain links TRBV6-5 with TRBJ1-2, with D tentatively TRBD1 (6 bases). Germline lookup yields CDR1 MNHEY and CDR2 SVGAGI. The CDR3 contains 15 residues. V dropped 0 bases and J dropped 8 bases, with 16 bases sitting between them. This CDR3 is CASSYSRVRGHGYTF. The CDR3 bases are TGTGCCAGCAGTTACTCGAGGGTCAGGGGACACGGCTACACCTTC.

CDR3 protein: CASSQDGVRVQYQPQHF. The CDR3 nucleotides are TGCGCCAGCAGCCAAGATGGTGTGAGAGTCCAATATCAGCCCCAGCATTTT. The chain recombines TRBV4-1 with TRBJ1-5; D call uncertain. Germline CDR1 is MGHRA and CDR2 is YSYEKL. The CDR3 sequence is 17 residues long. Trimming pared 0 bases from V and 5 bases from J, leaving 17 bases between.

This clone came up once. V is TRBV5-4 and J is TRBJ2-6; 11 nucleotides match TRBD2. Germline V gene data show CDR1 as SGHNT and CDR2 as YYREEE (reference sequence). The CDR3 extends over 19 amino acids. V gave up 5 bases and J gave up 0 bases; unmatched junction bases: 10. The CDR3, as DNA: TGTGCCAGCAGGGGAGGGACTAGCGGAACAGCCTCTGGGGCCAACGTCCTGACTTTC. It encodes CASRGGTSGTASGANVLTF. Filled out from reference TRBV5-4 and TRBJ2-6, the complete variable domain reads ETGVTQSPTHLIKTRGQQVTLRCSSQSGHNTVSWYQQALGQGPQFIFQYYREEENGRGNFPPRFSGLQFPNYSSELNVNALELDDSALYLCASRGGTSGTASGANVLTFGAGSRLTVL.

The chain joins TRBV30 to TRBJ2-1; D is unresolved. Trimming shortened V by 3 bases and J by 1 base, and 4 bases separated the two germline ends. CDR3 size: 12 residues. Looked up from germline, CDR1 is GTSNPN and CDR2 is SVGIG (reference sequence). CDR3 sequence (DNA): TGTGCCTGGAGAGCATCCTACAATGAGCAGTTCTTC. It translates to CAWRASYNEQFF.

The chain links TRBV19 to TRBJ2-5, with 8 nucleotides matching TRBD1. This CDR3 spans 14 amino acids. Germline CDR1 LNHDA, CDR2 SQIVND (reference sequence). The J segment lost 4 bases and the V segment lost 4 bases, leaving 5 bases of the junction unmatched. CDR3 DNA sequence: TGTGCCAGTAGTACGACAGGGGTCGTAGAGACCCAGTACTTC. Residues: CASSTTGVVETQYF.

This chain uses TRBV5-1 with TRBJ2-5; 8 positions match TRBD1. The CDR3 runs to 15 residues. Trimming cost V 4 bases and J 3 bases; bases outside gene matches: 8. Germline-derived CDR1 and CDR2 are SGHRS and YFSETQ. The CDR3 loop reads CASSRPGTGEETQYF. Here the CDR3 DNA reads TGCGCCAGCAGCCGGCCCGGGACAGGAGAAGAGACCCAGTACTTC.

This chain uses TRBV9 with TRBJ2-1; D might be TRBD2 (7 bases). The CDR3 sequence is 15 residues long. The V end was cut by 3 bases, the J end by 4 bases, with 14 bases between. Germline V CDR1 and CDR2: SGDLS, YYNGEE. Here the CDR3 reads CASSEGGGQYNEQFF. The CDR3 region has the DNA TGTGCCAGCAGCGAGGGCGGGGGCCAATACAATGAGCAGTTCTTC.

The V and J genes are TRBV27 and TRBJ1-5; no clear D gene. The CDR3 has 13 residues. The germline CDR1 and CDR2 sequences are MNHEY and SMNVEV (reference sequence). The germline V and J ends were trimmed by 3 bases and 3 bases, with 6 bases remaining between them. The CDR3 is CASSFFPNQPQHF. In DNA, the CDR3 is TGTGCCAGCAGTTTCTTCCCCAATCAGCCCCAGCATTTT.

The chain is built from TRBV30 and TRBJ2-1; TRBD2 agrees at 10 bases. V was pared by 4 bases and J by 4 bases, with 7 bases of the junction left unmatched. The CDR3 totals 15 residues. The germline gives CDR1 GTSNPN, CDR2 SVGIG (reference sequence). The CDR3 nucleotides are TGTGCCTGGAAACCTAGCGGGAGTCGGTACAATGAGCAGTTCTTC. It translates to CAWKPSGSRYNEQFF. Combining the CDR3 with reference TRBV30 and TRBJ2-1 gives the whole variable domain SQTIHQWPATLVQPVGSPLSLECTVEGTSNPNLYWYRQAAGRGLQLLFYSVGIGQISSEVPQNLSASRPQDRQFILSSKKLLLSDSGFYLCAWKPSGSRYNEQFFGPGTRLTVL.

The chain recombines TRBV2 with TRBJ1-1; D gene uncertain. The V gene's germline CDR1 is SNHLY and CDR2 FYNNEI. This CDR3 comprises 13 residues. Trimming removed 3 bases at V and 7 bases at J, with 12 bases between. DNA for the CDR3: TGTGCCAGCAGTGATCGGAGGGAGCTTGAAGCTTTCTTT. Protein sequence: CASSDRRELEAFF.

This rearrangement joins TRBV19 to TRBJ1-2, with D maybe TRBD1 (6 bases). V shed 2 bases and J shed 8 bases, with 9 bases lying between them. This CDR3 has 12 residues. Per germline, CDR1 LNHDA and CDR2 SQIVND (reference sequence). CDR3 bases: TGTGCCAGTAGTATAACAGGGAGAGGCTACACCTTC. It encodes CASSITGRGYTF. The whole variable domain, filled in from reference TRBV19 and TRBJ1-2, reads DGGITQSPKYLFRKEGQNVTLSCEQNLNHDAMYWYRQDPGQGLRLIYYSQIVNDFQKGDIAEGYSVSREKKESFPLTVTSAQKNPTAFYLCASSITGRGYTFGSGTRLTVV.

V gene TRBV30 combines with J gene TRBJ1-5; 8 positions match TRBD1. The CDR3 extends over 17 amino acids. J was trimmed by 7 bases and V by 4 bases; bases with no gene match: 18. CDR1 is GTSNPN, CDR2 SVGIG, per germline (reference sequence). The CDR3 loop reads CAWIELPPGQAKQPQHF. In nucleotides, the CDR3 is TGTGCCTGGATTGAACTACCGCCGGGACAGGCAAAACAGCCCCAGCATTTT.

The V call is TRBV4-1, the J call TRBJ2-7; tentatively, D is TRBD2 (5 bases). The CDR3 extends over 15 amino acids. Germline V gene sequence: CDR1 MGHRA, CDR2 YSYEKL. Trimming stripped 4 bases from V and 0 bases from J, with 13 bases between. The CDR3 reads CASSPFGDSSYEQYF. The DNA of the CDR3 is TGCGCCAGCAGCCCATTCGGGGATAGCTCCTACGAGCAGTACTTC.

This chain connects TRBV15 to TRBJ2-6, with 9 bases lining up with TRBD1. This CDR3 region has 17 residues. With V trimmed by 3 bases and J by 0 bases, 3 bases remained unmatched. Germline CDR1 reads LNHNV; CDR2 reads YYDKDF (reference sequence). The CDR3 loop is CATSRGTGNSGANVLTF. CDR3 nucleotide sequence: TGTGCCACCAGCAGGGGGACAGGGAACTCTGGGGCCAACGTCCTGACTTTC.

This chain links TRBV11-2 with TRBJ1-1, with a weak D call TRBD1 (6 bases). CDR1 SGHAT and CDR2 FQNNGV come from the germline V gene. This CDR3 has 11 residues. CDR3 coding DNA: TGTAATTCAGGGGACCAAACTGAAGCTTTCTTT. It translates to CNSGDQTEAFF.

This clone was counted a single time. This sequence joins TRBV9 and TRBJ2-7; unclear D gene. Germline CDR1 is SGDLS and CDR2 is YYNGEE. Trimming took off 6 bases at V and 2 bases at J, with 27 bases between the two ends. The CDR3 totals 18 residues. This chain's CDR3 is CASTRRGRTFKNTYEQYF. The CDR3 DNA reads TGTGCCAGCACCAGAAGAGGCAGAACTTTTAAAAATACCTACGAGCAGTACTTC.

The gene calls are TRBV6-5 and TRBJ1-1; D not certain. The V end was cut by 3 bases, the J end by 4 bases, with 15 bases between. The CDR3 covers 15 residues. Germline values: CDR1 MNHEY, CDR2 SVGAGI. The CDR3: CASSYGSRGSTEAFF. CDR3 DNA: TGTGCCAGCAGTTATGGTAGTCGCGGGAGCACTGAAGCTTTCTTT.